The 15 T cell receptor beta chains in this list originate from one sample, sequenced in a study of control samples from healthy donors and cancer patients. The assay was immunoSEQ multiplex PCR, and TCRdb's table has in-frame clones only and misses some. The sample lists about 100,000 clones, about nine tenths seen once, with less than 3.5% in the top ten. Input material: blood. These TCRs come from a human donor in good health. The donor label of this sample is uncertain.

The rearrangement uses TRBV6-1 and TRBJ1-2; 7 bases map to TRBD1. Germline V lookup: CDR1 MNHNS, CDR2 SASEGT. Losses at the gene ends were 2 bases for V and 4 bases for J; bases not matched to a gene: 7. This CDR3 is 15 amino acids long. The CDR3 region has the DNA TGTGCCAGCAGTGAACTAAAGACAGGGATCTATGGCTACACCTTC. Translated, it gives CASSELKTGIYGYTF.

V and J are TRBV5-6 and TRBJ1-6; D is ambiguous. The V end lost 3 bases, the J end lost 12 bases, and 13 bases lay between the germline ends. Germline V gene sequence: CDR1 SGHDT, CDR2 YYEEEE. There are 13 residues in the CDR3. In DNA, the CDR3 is TGTGCCAGCAGCTCCCAGGCTCAGGAACCCCTCCACTTT. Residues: CASSSQAQEPLHF.

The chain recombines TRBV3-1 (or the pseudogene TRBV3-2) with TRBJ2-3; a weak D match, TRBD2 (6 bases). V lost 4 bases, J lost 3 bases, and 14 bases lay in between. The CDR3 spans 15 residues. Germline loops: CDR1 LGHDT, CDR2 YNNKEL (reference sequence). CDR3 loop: CASSRTSLSTDTQYF. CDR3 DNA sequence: TGTGCCAGCAGCCGAACTAGCTTATCGACAGATACGCAGTATTTT.

The CDR3 DNA sequence: TGTGCCAGCAGCGCTGAGCGGGGGGGCTTAGATACGCAGTATTTT. This encodes CASSAERGGLDTQYF. This chain links TRBV9 with TRBJ2-3, with 10 positions matching TRBD2. The CDR3 extends over 15 amino acids. Germline V gene data show CDR1 as SGDLS and CDR2 as YYNGEE. J was trimmed by 5 bases and V by 3 bases; bases with no gene match: 6.

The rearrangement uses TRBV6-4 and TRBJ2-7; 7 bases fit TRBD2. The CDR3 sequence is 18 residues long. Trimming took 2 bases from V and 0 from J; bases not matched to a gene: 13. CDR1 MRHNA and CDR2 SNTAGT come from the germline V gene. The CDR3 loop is CASSDVRPGGPPSYEQYF. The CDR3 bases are TGTGCCAGCAGTGACGTACGGCCGGGAGGACCGCCCTCCTACGAGCAGTACTTC.

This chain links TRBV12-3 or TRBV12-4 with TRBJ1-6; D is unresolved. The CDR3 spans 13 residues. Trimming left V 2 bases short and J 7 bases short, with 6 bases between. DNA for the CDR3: TGTGCCAGCAGTTTACGGGCGAATTCACCCCTCCACTTT. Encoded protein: CASSLRANSPLHF.

In nucleotides, the CDR3 is TGTGCCATCAGCCTCGGGACAGGGAGCACAGATACGCAGTATTTT. Encoded protein: CAISLGTGSTDTQYF. The chain carries TRBV10-3 and TRBJ2-3; TRBD1 agrees at 9 bases. The CDR3 covers 15 residues. Trimming took 6 bases from V and 0 from J; bases not matched to a gene: 4. The V gene's germline CDR1 is ENHRY and CDR2 SYGVKD.

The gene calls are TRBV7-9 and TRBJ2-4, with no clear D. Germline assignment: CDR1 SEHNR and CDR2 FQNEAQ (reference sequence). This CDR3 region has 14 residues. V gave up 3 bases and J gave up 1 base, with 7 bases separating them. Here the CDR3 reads CASSFQEAKNIQYF. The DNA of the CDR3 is TGTGCCAGCAGCTTTCAGGAGGCCAAAAACATTCAGTACTTC.

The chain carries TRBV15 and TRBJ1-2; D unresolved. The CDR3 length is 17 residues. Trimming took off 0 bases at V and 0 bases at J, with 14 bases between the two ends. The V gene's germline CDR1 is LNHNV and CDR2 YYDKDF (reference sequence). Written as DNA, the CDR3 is TGTGCCACCAGCAGAGATTCTTCTTATGGAGCTAACTATGGCTACACCTTC. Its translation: CATSRDSSYGANYGYTF.

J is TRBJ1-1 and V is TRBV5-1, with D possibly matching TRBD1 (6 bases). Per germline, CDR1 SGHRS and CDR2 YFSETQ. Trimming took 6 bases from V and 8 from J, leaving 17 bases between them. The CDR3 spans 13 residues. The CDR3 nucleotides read TGCGCCAGCACACAAAGACCAGGGGTCGAAGCTTTCTTT. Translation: CASTQRPGVEAFF.

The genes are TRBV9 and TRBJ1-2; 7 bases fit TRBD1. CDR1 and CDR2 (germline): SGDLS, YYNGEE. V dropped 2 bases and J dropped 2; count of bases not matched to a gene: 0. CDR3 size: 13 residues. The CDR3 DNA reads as TGTGCCAGCAGCGTGACAGGGAACTATGGCTACACCTTC. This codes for CASSVTGNYGYTF.

CDR3 in DNA: TGTGCCAGCCGGCCGGACGGAGCTAACTATGGCTACACCTTC. Its protein product is CASRPDGANYGYTF. The chain links TRBV6-5 to TRBJ1-2; D ambiguous. V gave up 8 bases and J gave up 0 bases, with 13 bases separating them. CDR1 is MNHEY and CDR2 is SVGAGI in the germline V gene. The CDR3 has 14 residues.

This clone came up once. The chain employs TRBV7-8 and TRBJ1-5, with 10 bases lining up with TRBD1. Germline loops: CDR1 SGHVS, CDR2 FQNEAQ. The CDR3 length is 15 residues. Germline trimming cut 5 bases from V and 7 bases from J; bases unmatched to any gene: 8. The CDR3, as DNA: TGTGCCAGCAGCCAAGTCCGGGACAGGGGCCAGCCCCAGCATTTT. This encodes CASSQVRDRGQPQHF.

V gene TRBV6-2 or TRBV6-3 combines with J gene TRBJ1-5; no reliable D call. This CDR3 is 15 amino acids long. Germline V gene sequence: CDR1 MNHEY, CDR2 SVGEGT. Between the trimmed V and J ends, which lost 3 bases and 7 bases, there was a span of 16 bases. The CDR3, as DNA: TGTGCCAGCAGTTATGAGTGGGTAGGGAGACAGCCCCAGCATTTT. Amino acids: CASSYEWVGRQPQHF.

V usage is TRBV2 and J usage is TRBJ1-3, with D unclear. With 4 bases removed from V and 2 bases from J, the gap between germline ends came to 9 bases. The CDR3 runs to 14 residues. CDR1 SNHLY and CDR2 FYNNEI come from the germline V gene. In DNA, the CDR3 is TGTGCCAGCAGTGCCGAAGGAGCTGGAAACACCATATATTTT. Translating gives CASSAEGAGNTIYF.